This T cell receptor beta chain was profiled in a study of neurological immune-mediated disorders. V was clipped by 0 bases and J by 2 bases, with 5 bases between them. The CDR3 has 14 residues. Germline CDR1 is SGHAT and CDR2 is FQNNGV. There are many counts of this clonotype. Synthesis of cDNA used 5'RACE (with 10-nucleotide random UMIs). From 15-18 subjects, each sequencing run yielded over 160 million TCR-beta sequences. MiXCR, run by TCRdb on the 5' RACE reads, gives a single entry per CDR3 protein. The sample contains some 10,000 distinct CDR3 sequences, 21% of which appear only once. This TCR was sampled from a woman aged 55-75 years with HTLV-1-associated myelopathy (HAM/TSP). V is TRBV11-2 and J is TRBJ1-5; D unclear. The sequencing sample was made of CD8+ T cells from blood. Here the CDR3 DNA reads TGTGCCAGCAGCTTAGATGGTGGCAATCAGCCCCAGCATTTT. Translating it yields CASSLDGGNQPQHF.